This TCR beta chain is drawn from a study of blood T cell repertoires in COVID-19. Background on the study: Collection of acute and convalescent COVID-19 samples took place in the United States, Italy and Spain.

TCRdb's table, derived via immunoSEQ multiplex PCR, lists solely in-frame clones and lacks some. The sample consists of roughly 100,000 clones, 84% of them appearing once. Input material: peripheral blood. This receptor was identified in a man aged 35-49 years with active or convalescent COVID-19.

In DNA form, the CDR3 reads TGTGCCAGCAGCGTAAATGTACTAGCGGGGGCTTCGGATACGCAGTATTTT. Translating gives CASSVNVLAGASDTQYF. The V and J genes are TRBV9 and TRBJ2-3; 11 bases agree with TRBD2. Germline V CDR1 and CDR2: SGDLS, YYNGEE. There are 17 residues in the CDR3. Unmatched junction bases numbered 10, after V lost 1 base and J lost 6 bases.